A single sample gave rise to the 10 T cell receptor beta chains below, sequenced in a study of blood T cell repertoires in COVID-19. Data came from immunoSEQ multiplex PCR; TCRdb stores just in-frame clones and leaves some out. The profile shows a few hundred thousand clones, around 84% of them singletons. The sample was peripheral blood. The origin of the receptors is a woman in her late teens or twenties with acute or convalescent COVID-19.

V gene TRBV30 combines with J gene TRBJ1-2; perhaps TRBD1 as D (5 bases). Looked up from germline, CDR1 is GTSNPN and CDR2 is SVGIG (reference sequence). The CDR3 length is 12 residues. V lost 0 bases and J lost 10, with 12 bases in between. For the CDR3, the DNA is TGTGCCTGGAGTGTGGGGGGAGGTGCCTACACCTTC. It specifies CAWSVGGGAYTF.

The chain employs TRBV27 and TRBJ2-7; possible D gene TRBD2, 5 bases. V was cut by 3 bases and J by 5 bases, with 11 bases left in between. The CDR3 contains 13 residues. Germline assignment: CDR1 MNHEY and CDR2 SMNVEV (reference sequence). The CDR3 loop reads CASSFSGINEQYF. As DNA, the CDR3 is TGTGCCAGCAGTTTCAGCGGCATAAACGAGCAGTACTTC.

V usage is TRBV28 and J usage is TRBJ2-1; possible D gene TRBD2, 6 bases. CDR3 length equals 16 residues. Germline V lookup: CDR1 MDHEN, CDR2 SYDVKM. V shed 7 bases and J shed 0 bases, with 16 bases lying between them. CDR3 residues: CASNTLGGSSYNEQFF. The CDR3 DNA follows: TGTGCCAGCAACACCCTGGGGGGAAGCTCCTACAATGAGCAGTTCTTC.

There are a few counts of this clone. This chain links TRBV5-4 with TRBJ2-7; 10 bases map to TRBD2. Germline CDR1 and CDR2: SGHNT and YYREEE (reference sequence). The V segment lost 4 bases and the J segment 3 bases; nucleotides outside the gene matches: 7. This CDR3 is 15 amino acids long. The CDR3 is CASSTTSGVYYEQYF. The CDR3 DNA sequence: TGTGCCAGCAGCACAACTAGCGGGGTATACTACGAGCAGTACTTC.

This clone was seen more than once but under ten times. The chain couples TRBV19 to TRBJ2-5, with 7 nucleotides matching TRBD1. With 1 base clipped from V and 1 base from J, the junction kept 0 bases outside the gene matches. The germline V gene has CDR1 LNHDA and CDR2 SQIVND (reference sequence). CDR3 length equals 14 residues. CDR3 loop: CASSIGTGQETQYF. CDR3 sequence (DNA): TGTGCCAGTAGTATAGGGACAGGCCAAGAGACCCAGTACTTC.

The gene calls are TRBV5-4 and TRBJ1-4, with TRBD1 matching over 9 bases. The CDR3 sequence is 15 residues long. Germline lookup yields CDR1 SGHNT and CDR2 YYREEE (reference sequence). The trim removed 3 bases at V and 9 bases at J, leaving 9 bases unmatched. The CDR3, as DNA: TGTGCCAGCAGCTCGCCGGGACAGGGAGGCCAAAAACTGTTTTTT. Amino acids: CASSSPGQGGQKLFF.

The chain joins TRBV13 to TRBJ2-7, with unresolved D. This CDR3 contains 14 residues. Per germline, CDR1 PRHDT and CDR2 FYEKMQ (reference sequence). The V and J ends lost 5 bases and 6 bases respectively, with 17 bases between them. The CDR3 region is CASSRLESRAEQYF. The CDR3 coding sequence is TGTGCCAGCAGCCGATTAGAGTCTCGAGCCGAGCAGTACTTC.

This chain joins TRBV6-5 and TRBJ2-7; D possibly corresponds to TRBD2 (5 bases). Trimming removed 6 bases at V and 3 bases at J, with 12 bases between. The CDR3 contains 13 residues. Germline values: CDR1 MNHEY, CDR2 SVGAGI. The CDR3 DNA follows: TGTGCCAGCAGAGTTTACGGACTCTACGAGCAGTACTTC. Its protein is CASRVYGLYEQYF.

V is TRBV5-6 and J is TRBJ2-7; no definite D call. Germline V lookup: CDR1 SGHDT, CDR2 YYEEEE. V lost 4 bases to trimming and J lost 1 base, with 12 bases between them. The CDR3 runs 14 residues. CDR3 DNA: TGTGCCAGCAGCCCCACTTCTTATTCCTACGAGCAGTACTTC. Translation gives CASSPTSYSYEQYF.

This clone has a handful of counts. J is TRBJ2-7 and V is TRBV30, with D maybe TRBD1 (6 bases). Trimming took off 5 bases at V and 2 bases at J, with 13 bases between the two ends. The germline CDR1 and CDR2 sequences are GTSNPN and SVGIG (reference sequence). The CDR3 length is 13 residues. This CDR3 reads CAWDDRSTYEQYF. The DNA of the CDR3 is TGTGCCTGGGACGACAGGTCCACCTACGAGCAGTACTTC.